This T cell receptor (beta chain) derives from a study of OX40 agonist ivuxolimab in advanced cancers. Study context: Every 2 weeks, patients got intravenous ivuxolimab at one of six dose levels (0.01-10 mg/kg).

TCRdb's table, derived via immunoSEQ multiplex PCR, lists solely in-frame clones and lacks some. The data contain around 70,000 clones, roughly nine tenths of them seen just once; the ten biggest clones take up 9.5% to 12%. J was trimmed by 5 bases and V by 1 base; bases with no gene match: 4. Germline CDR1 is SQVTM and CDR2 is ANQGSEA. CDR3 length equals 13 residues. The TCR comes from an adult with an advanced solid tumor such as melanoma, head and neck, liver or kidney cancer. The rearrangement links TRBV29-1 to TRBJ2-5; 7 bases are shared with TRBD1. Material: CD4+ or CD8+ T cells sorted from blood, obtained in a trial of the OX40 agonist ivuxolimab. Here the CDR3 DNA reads TGCAGCGTTGAAGGGACAGGTGGGGAGACCCAGTACTTC. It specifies CSVEGTGGETQYF.